These 25 T cell receptor beta chains originate from one sample sequenced in a study of post-analysis software for immune sequencing data. Study outcomes and limitations: TRBV5-6, TRBV5-1 and TRBV20-1 belonged to a set of five TRBV segments that were more frequent in patients than controls.

Antigens for these TCRs are unknown. The library was made from cDNA and included unique molecular identifiers. TCRdb re-called the PCR reads through MiXCR, storing one row per CDR3 protein. This sample has hundreds of thousands of distinct CDR3 sequences, with approximately 38% found just once. The sample was blood. The origin of the receptors is a girl between 10 and 17 years old with multiple sclerosis.

The sample holds a few counts of this clonotype. The V gene is TRBV7-9, the J gene TRBJ2-7, with TRBD1 matching 11 bases. After removal of 1 base from V and 1 base from J, the junction contained 6 bases not matched to a gene. The CDR3 sequence is 17 residues long. Germline lookup yields CDR1 SEHNR and CDR2 FQNEAQ (reference sequence). The chain's CDR3 is CASSLGRTGGRSYEQYF. The CDR3 DNA sequence: TGTGCCAGCAGCTTAGGCCGGACAGGGGGCCGGTCCTACGAGCAGTACTTC. Complete variable domain (other parts from reference TRBV7-9 and TRBJ2-7): DTGVSQNPRHKITKRGQNVTFRCDPISEHNRLYWYRQTLGQGPEFLTYFQNEAQLEKSRLLSDRFSAERPKGSFSTLEIQRTEQGDSAMYLCASSLGRTGGRSYEQYFGPGTRLTVT.

The rearrangement uses TRBV2 and TRBJ1-2, with TRBD1 matching over 7 bases. The CDR3 runs to 14 residues. Germline V CDR1 and CDR2: SNHLY, FYNNEI. After removal of 5 bases from V and 5 bases from J, the junction contained 8 bases not matched to a gene. The CDR3 DNA follows: TGTGCCAGCAGTTGCGACAGGGACGGGTATGGCTACACCTTC. It encodes CASSCDRDGYGYTF.

Only one count was recorded for this clonotype. V and J are TRBV7-4 and TRBJ1-5; D is ambiguous. Trimming took off 6 bases at V and 4 bases at J, with 19 bases between the two ends. Germline CDR1 and CDR2: SGHVT and SQSDAQ. The CDR3 has 16 amino acids. The CDR3 region is CASSPNRGRSNQPQHF. The CDR3 DNA is TGTGCCAGCAGTCCTAACAGAGGGCGAAGTAATCAGCCCCAGCATTTT.

The rearrangement links TRBV18 to TRBJ2-1; possibly TRBD1 for D (5 bases). The CDR3 length is 15 residues. Germline V gene sequence: CDR1 KGHSH, CDR2 LQKENI. Between the trimmed V and J ends, which lost 0 bases and 3 bases, there was a span of 9 bases. The chain's CDR3 is CASSPPQGYYNEQFF. The CDR3 DNA reads TGTGCCAGCTCACCACCGCAGGGTTACTACAATGAGCAGTTCTTC. The whole variable domain, filled in from reference TRBV18 and TRBJ2-1, reads NAGVMQNPRHLVRRRGQEARLRCSPMKGHSHVYWYRQLPEEGLKFMVYLQKENIIDESGMPKERFSAEFPKEGPSILRIQQVVRGDSAAYFCASSPPQGYYNEQFFGPGTRLTVL.

This clonotype was counted ten times or more. The V call is TRBV6-2 or TRBV6-3, the J call TRBJ2-5, with 10 bases that match TRBD1. With V trimmed by 0 bases and J by 5 bases, 3 bases remained unmatched. This CDR3 has 15 residues. Germline values: CDR1 MNHEY, CDR2 SVGEGT. DNA for the CDR3: TGTGCCAGCAGTTACTCGACAGGGGGCCGGGAGACCCAGTACTTC. Its translation: CASSYSTGGRETQYF.

This clonotype was detected only a few times. The chain joins TRBV20-1 to TRBJ2-5; no reliable D call. Trimming removed 3 bases from V and 5 bases from J, with 7 bases in between. The germline CDR1 and CDR2 sequences are DFQATT and SNEGSKA (reference sequence). The CDR3 is 11 amino acids. The CDR3, as DNA: TGCAGTGCTAGTGGGGTGGAGACCCAGTACTTC. This encodes CSASGVETQYF.

This clonotype was detected only a few times. The rearrangement joins TRBV7-2 to TRBJ2-3, with TRBD2 matching 9 bases. Germline V gene lookup returns CDR1 SGHTA and CDR2 FQGNSA. This CDR3 is 18 amino acids long. After removal of 5 bases from V and 2 bases from J, the junction contained 14 bases not matched to a gene. Here the CDR3 reads CASSPPLGAGGDTDTQYF. The CDR3 coding sequence is TGTGCCAGCAGCCCCCCCCTCGGAGCGGGGGGTGACACAGATACGCAGTATTTT.

This clonotype was found a few times. This chain connects TRBV6-1 to TRBJ1-5; D is possibly TRBD1 (5 bases). Germline V gene data show CDR1 as MNHNS and CDR2 as SASEGT. The germline V and J ends were trimmed by 4 bases and 6 bases, with 16 bases remaining between them. The CDR3 is made up of 15 amino acids. CDR3 sequence reads: CASSARDAWSQPQHF. CDR3 coding DNA: TGTGCCAGCAGTGCCAGGGATGCGTGGAGTCAGCCCCAGCATTTT.

This clonotype showed up just a few times. The chain uses TRBV12-3 or TRBV12-4 and TRBJ2-3; TRBD1 agrees at 8 bases. V dropped 1 base and J dropped 5; count of bases not matched to a gene: 8. This CDR3 region has 16 residues. The CDR3 DNA reads as TGTGCCAGCAGTTTAGGGGGGACAGGAGTTAAAGATACGCAGTATTTT. Protein product: CASSLGGTGVKDTQYF.

Only a few counts were recorded for this clonotype. The chain combines TRBV11-2 with TRBJ2-3, with D perhaps being TRBD1 or TRBD2 (5 bases each). The CDR3 sequence is 15 residues long. V was clipped by 5 bases and J by 2 bases, with 14 bases between them. From germline, CDR1 is SGHAT and CDR2 FQNNGV. Here the CDR3 reads CASSPWDLFTDTQYF. In nucleotides, the CDR3 is TGTGCCAGCAGCCCCTGGGACCTCTTCACAGATACGCAGTATTTT.

This clonotype was detected only a few times. At one boundary the junction diverges from the germline segment, which might be a read error. The CDR3 sequence is CASRNRGQGNTGERFF. The CDR3 nucleotides read TGTGCCAGCAGAAACAGGGGGCAGGGGAACACCGGGGAGCGGTTTTTT. The chain has TRBV7-2 and TRBJ2-2, with TRBD1 matching over 9 bases. Germline lookup yields CDR1 SGHTA and CDR2 FQGNSA. The CDR3 length is 16 residues.

This clonotype was observed a few times. The CDR3 region has the DNA TGTGCCAGCAGTCCCCTTGGGGAATTGGGCTCCTACGAGCAGTACTTC. This gives the protein CASSPLGELGSYEQYF. The V and J genes are TRBV6-5 and TRBJ2-7; no definite D call. Trimming stripped 5 bases from V and 0 bases from J, with 17 bases between. The CDR3 has 16 amino acids. The germline gives CDR1 MNHEY, CDR2 SVGAGI.

The chain couples TRBV20-1 to TRBJ2-2, with 10 nucleotides matching TRBD1. V gave up 6 bases and J gave up 6 bases; unmatched junction bases: 7. The CDR3 totals 14 residues. Germline CDR1 and CDR2: DFQATT and SNEGSKA (reference sequence). The CDR3 loop reads CSATDRGSSGELFF. DNA for the CDR3: TGCAGTGCCACGGACAGGGGGAGCTCCGGGGAGCTGTTTTTT.

This clonotype was seen repeatedly, ten times or more. The CDR3 coding sequence is TGTGCCATCAGTGACTCCCACTTGGATACGCAGTATTTT. Amino acid sequence: CAISDSHLDTQYF. The gene calls are TRBV10-3 and TRBJ2-3; D gene unclear. Germline V gives CDR1 ENHRY, CDR2 SYGVKD. The V end was cut by 3 bases, the J end by 6 bases, with 10 bases between. This CDR3 is 13 amino acids long.

This clonotype was counted only a few times. The J gene is TRBJ2-3, the V gene TRBV9, with D maybe TRBD1 (6 bases). Germline-derived CDR1 and CDR2 are SGDLS and YYNGEE. Trimming pared 4 bases from V and 0 bases from J, leaving 18 bases between. The length of the CDR3 is 17 residues. CDR3 region: CASSLRHGTTSTDTQYF. CDR3 DNA sequence: TGTGCCAGCAGCCTCCGCCATGGGACAACTAGCACAGATACGCAGTATTTT. The entire variable domain, with the rest obtained from reference TRBV9 and TRBJ2-3, is as follows: DSGVTQTPKHLITATGQRVTLRCSPRSGDLSVYWYQQSLDQGLQFLIQYYNGEERAKGNILERFSAQQFPDLHSELNLSSLELGDSALYFCASSLRHGTTSTDTQYFGPGTRLTVL.

The chain recombines TRBV20-1 with TRBJ2-4, with D possibly TRBD2 on 5 matching bases. Germline values: CDR1 DFQATT, CDR2 SNEGSKA (reference sequence). V gave up 3 bases and J gave up 8 bases, with 14 bases separating them. The CDR3 extends over 13 amino acids. The CDR3 bases are TGCAGTGCTAGTTTTACCGGGGTGGACATTCAGTACTTC. This sequence encodes CSASFTGVDIQYF.

This clonotype was picked up a small number of times. The J gene is TRBJ1-6, the V gene TRBV4-2; TRBD1 matches at 11 bases. The CDR3 runs 17 residues. Germline trimming cut 6 bases from V and 8 bases from J; bases unmatched to any gene: 12. Germline lookup yields CDR1 LGHNA and CDR2 YNFKEQ. The CDR3 nucleotides are TGTGCCAGCAGTCGAGGGGCCGGGACAGGGGGAGATTCACCCCTCCACTTT. This encodes CASSRGAGTGGDSPLHF.

The V gene is TRBV11-2, the J gene TRBJ2-7; D uncertain. This CDR3 comprises 15 residues. V was pared by 1 base and J by 1 base, with 11 bases between. Germline V gene data show CDR1 as SGHAT and CDR2 as FQNNGV. Here the CDR3 reads CASSLAAWGSYEQYF. CDR3 DNA sequence: TGTGCCAGCAGCTTAGCGGCGTGGGGTTCCTACGAGCAGTACTTC.

This clonotype was picked up a small number of times. The chain carries TRBV9 and TRBJ2-3, with 10 bases that match TRBD2. With 2 bases clipped from V and 6 bases from J, the junction kept 6 bases outside the gene matches. Germline-derived CDR1 and CDR2 are SGDLS and YYNGEE. This CDR3 has 15 amino acids. This chain's CDR3 is CASSVASGGPDTQYF. For the CDR3, the DNA is TGTGCCAGCAGCGTGGCTAGCGGGGGCCCCGATACGCAGTATTTT. The full variable domain, rest sourced from reference TRBV9 and TRBJ2-3, is DSGVTQTPKHLITATGQRVTLRCSPRSGDLSVYWYQQSLDQGLQFLIQYYNGEERAKGNILERFSAQQFPDLHSELNLSSLELGDSALYFCASSVASGGPDTQYFGPGTRLTVL.

Only a few counts were recorded for this clonotype. This chain links TRBV12-3 or TRBV12-4 with TRBJ2-7, with D perhaps given as TRBD1 or TRBD2 (5 bases each). This CDR3 is 15 amino acids long. The V gene lost 3 bases and the J gene lost 1 base, with 13 bases spanning the gap. The CDR3 region is CASSFTGTSSYEQYF. In DNA, the CDR3 is TGTGCCAGCAGTTTTACCGGGACGTCTTCCTACGAGCAGTACTTC.

This clonotype was counted between two and nine times. The CDR3 reads CASSLGPQRTQYF. The CDR3 nucleotides are TGCGCCAGCAGCTTGGGCCCCCAGAGGACCCAGTACTTC. The rearrangement uses TRBV5-1 and TRBJ2-5; D unresolved. Trimming pared 0 bases from V and 7 bases from J, leaving 10 bases between. Germline-derived CDR1 and CDR2 are SGHRS and YFSETQ. CDR3 size: 13 residues.

The genes are TRBV18 and TRBJ1-1, with 7 bases lining up with TRBD1. The length of the CDR3 is 15 residues. CDR1 KGHSH and CDR2 LQKENI come from the germline V gene. Unmatched junction bases numbered 6, after V lost 3 bases and J lost 2 bases. This CDR3 is CASSPTRQGNTEAFF. CDR3 nucleotides: TGTGCCAGCTCACCGACGAGACAGGGCAACACTGAAGCTTTCTTT.

The rearrangement joins TRBV28 to TRBJ1-2; D gene ambiguous. The CDR3 length is 12 residues. Trimming removed 2 bases from V and 3 bases from J, with 4 bases in between. From germline, CDR1 is MDHEN and CDR2 SYDVKM. CDR3 DNA sequence: TGTGCCAGCAGTTTAAAAGACTATGGCTACACCTTC. Translation: CASSLKDYGYTF.

V is TRBV2 and J is TRBJ1-2; D is uncertain. The CDR3 spans 13 residues. Germline CDR1 SNHLY, CDR2 FYNNEI. Trimming cost V 6 bases and J 1 base, with 9 bases left between them. The CDR3 sequence is CASSEDNNYGYTF. In DNA form, the CDR3 reads TGTGCCAGCAGCGAGGATAATAACTATGGCTACACCTTC.

This clonotype was found a few times. The chain couples TRBV5-8 to TRBJ1-1; D possibly corresponds to TRBD1 (5 bases). Germline V gene sequence: CDR1 SGHTS, CDR2 YDEGEE. This CDR3 spans 20 amino acids. The V end was cut by 2 bases, the J end by 2 bases, with 28 bases between. In DNA, the CDR3 is TGTGCCAGCAGCTTTGGGCTGTGGGTTTTGGGGGAAGGGGATAACACTGAAGCTTTCTTT. Translating it yields CASSFGLWVLGEGDNTEAFF.